The 20 T cell receptor beta chains below were found in one sample sequenced in a study of blood T cell repertoires in COVID-19. Produced via immunoSEQ multiplex PCR; TCRdb's table is partial and in-frame only. The data show 170,000 or so clones, around nine tenths seen once. Specimen: peripheral blood. The receptors were sampled from a young woman who had recovered from COVID-19.

J is TRBJ2-1 and V is TRBV3-1 (or the pseudogene TRBV3-2); D perhaps matches TRBD2 (5 bases). Germline CDR1 and CDR2: LGHDT and YNNKEL (reference sequence). The ends were cut back, 0 bases at V and 7 bases at J, with 13 bases in the middle. There are 15 residues in the CDR3. The CDR3 DNA reads TGTGCCAGCAGCCAAGAGAGGACTTTCGCGAATGAGCAGTTCTTC. Its protein is CASSQERTFANEQFF.

The rearrangement joins TRBV2 to TRBJ2-1; D perhaps matches TRBD1 (6 bases). V dropped 1 base and J dropped 2 bases, with 9 bases sitting between them. The germline gives CDR1 SNHLY, CDR2 FYNNEI. This CDR3 has 15 amino acids. CDR3 DNA sequence: TGTGCCAGCAGTGAAGGGGGGCTCACCTACAATGAGCAGTTCTTC. Amino acid sequence: CASSEGGLTYNEQFF.

The V gene is TRBV6-5, the J gene TRBJ1-1, with D tentatively TRBD1 (6 bases). CDR1 is MNHEY and CDR2 is SVGAGI in the germline V gene. The CDR3 is 14 amino acids. Trimming cost V 6 bases and J 4 bases, with 15 bases left between them. This CDR3 is CASRTNTGSTEAFF. CDR3 nucleotide sequence: TGTGCCAGCAGAACTAACACAGGGTCCACTGAAGCTTTCTTT.

This chain links TRBV7-8 with TRBJ2-1, with 10 bases fitting TRBD2. The junction had 5 bases not matched to a gene; V was cut back by 3 bases and J by 3 bases. Germline lookup yields CDR1 SGHVS and CDR2 FQNEAQ. The CDR3 is made up of 16 amino acids. The DNA of the CDR3 is TGTGCCAGCAGCTTCCCCACTAGCGGGGACTACAATGAGCAGTTCTTC. As protein: CASSFPTSGDYNEQFF.

Worth noting for this clone: At the DNA level, this CDR3 is encoded by other sequences in the same sample as well. V usage is TRBV2 and J usage is TRBJ2-2; D unclear. Trimming stripped 3 bases from V and 7 bases from J, with 6 bases between. Germline values: CDR1 SNHLY, CDR2 FYNNEI. CDR3 length equals 12 residues. The CDR3 reads CASSDPFGELFF. The CDR3 coding sequence is TGTGCCAGCAGTGACCCCTTCGGGGAGCTGTTTTTT. Drawing the rest from reference TRBV2 and TRBJ2-2, the complete variable domain is EPEVTQTPSHQVTQMGQEVILRCVPISNHLYFYWYRQILGQKVEFLVSFYNNEISEKSEIFDDQFSVERPDGSNFTLKIRSTKLEDSAMYFCASSDPFGELFFGEGSRLTVL.

This sequence joins TRBV7-9 and TRBJ2-1, with TRBD2 identical over 8 bases. CDR3 length: 15 residues. CDR1 and CDR2 (germline): SEHNR, FQNEAQ (reference sequence). V lost 5 bases, J lost 6 bases, and 9 bases stayed unmatched. The CDR3: CASSAGGPGGNEQFF. The CDR3 DNA reads as TGTGCCAGCAGCGCGGGGGGCCCTGGGGGCAATGAGCAGTTCTTC.

This clone turned up a few times. The genes are TRBV3-1 (or the pseudogene TRBV3-2) and TRBJ2-3; the D gene is possibly TRBD2 (6 bases). The germline V and J ends were trimmed by 3 bases and 4 bases, with 23 bases remaining between them. The CDR3 is made up of 18 amino acids. Germline-derived CDR1 and CDR2 are LGHDT and YNNKEL (reference sequence). Here the CDR3 reads CASSHPTGPGLGADTQYF. Written as DNA, the CDR3 is TGTGCCAGCAGCCACCCCACCGGTCCGGGACTTGGCGCAGATACGCAGTATTTT.

The chain couples TRBV2 to TRBJ1-6; maybe TRBD1 (5 bases). Trimming shortened V by 6 bases and J by 10 bases, and 10 bases separated the two germline ends. Germline loops: CDR1 SNHLY, CDR2 FYNNEI. This CDR3 is built from 12 residues. CDR3 sequence: CASRRDASPLHF. The CDR3 DNA is TGTGCCAGCAGGCGGGACGCATCACCCCTCCACTTT. Full variable domain (missing parts from reference TRBV2 and TRBJ1-6): EPEVTQTPSHQVTQMGQEVILRCVPISNHLYFYWYRQILGQKVEFLVSFYNNEISEKSEIFDDQFSVERPDGSNFTLKIRSTKLEDSAMYFCASRRDASPLHFGNGTRLTVT.

V is TRBV12-3 or TRBV12-4 and J is TRBJ1-2, with D possibly matching TRBD1 (6 bases). V was shortened by 3 bases and J by 3 bases, with 8 bases between the two germline ends. This CDR3 comprises 13 residues. DNA for the CDR3: TGTGCCAGCAGTTTCCGACAGGACTATGGCTACACCTTC. This encodes CASSFRQDYGYTF.

This chain uses TRBV6-2 or TRBV6-3 with TRBJ2-7; 13 nucleotides line up with TRBD2. This CDR3 has 15 amino acids. Germline CDR1 reads MNHEY; CDR2 reads SVGEGT. V gave up 4 bases and J gave up 2 bases; unmatched junction bases: 2. The CDR3 nucleotides read TGTGCCAGCAGTTCACTAGCGGGAGGGCCCTACGAGCAGTACGTC. Its protein product is CASSSLAGGPYEQYV.

The rearrangement uses TRBV29-1 and TRBJ2-7, with 10 bases identical to TRBD1. This CDR3 has 14 amino acids. In germline, CDR1 is SQVTM, CDR2 ANQGSEA. V lost 7 bases, J lost 4 bases, and 10 bases stayed unmatched. The CDR3 DNA reads TGCAGCGCCCTCCGGCGGGACAGGGGTTACGAGCAGTACTTC. It is translated as CSALRRDRGYEQYF.

This clone was seen more than once but under ten times. The chain recombines TRBV5-8 with TRBJ2-6, with TRBD1 matching over 10 bases. V lost 4 bases to trimming and J lost 4 bases; unmatched junction nucleotides: 5. The CDR3 contains 16 residues. Germline CDR1 and CDR2: SGHTS and YDEGEE. This chain's CDR3 is CASSGDRGTGANVLTF. The DNA for the CDR3 is TGTGCCAGCAGCGGGGACAGGGGAACAGGGGCCAACGTCCTGACTTTC.

The CDR3, as DNA: TGTGCCAGCAGTTTATTGGGCTTCAATGAGCAGTTCTTC. This codes for CASSLLGFNEQFF. The chain employs TRBV12-3 or TRBV12-4 and TRBJ2-1, with D unresolved. The CDR3 spans 13 residues. The ends were cut back, 2 bases at V and 6 bases at J, with 8 bases in the middle.

This clone was counted between two and nine times. The chain joins TRBV19 to TRBJ1-5; the D gene is possibly TRBD1 (6 bases). The V gene lost 2 bases and the J gene lost 2 bases, with 16 bases spanning the gap. CDR1 LNHDA and CDR2 SQIVND come from the germline V gene (reference sequence). CDR3 size: 17 residues. The chain's CDR3 is CASSIRVGQTGNQPQHF. DNA of the CDR3: TGTGCCAGTAGTATACGGGTAGGACAGACCGGCAATCAGCCCCAGCATTTT.

CDR3: CASSQDGGGNYGYTF. In DNA, the CDR3 is TGCGCCAGCAGCCAAGATGGGGGCGGAAACTATGGCTACACCTTC. The chain has TRBV4-3 and TRBJ1-2; D perhaps matches TRBD1 (6 bases). CDR1 and CDR2 (germline): LGHNA, YSLEER. The CDR3 is made up of 15 amino acids. Trimming stripped 0 bases from V and 2 bases from J, with 10 bases between.

The CDR3 DNA reads as TGCAGCGTTGAAGGCAGGCAGGTTGTAGTCGACCAGTACTTC. Protein product: CSVEGRQVVVDQYF. The chain couples TRBV29-1 to TRBJ2-5; unclear D gene. This CDR3 spans 14 amino acids. The germline CDR1 and CDR2 sequences are SQVTM and ANQGSEA. Trimming took off 1 base at V and 10 bases at J, with 19 bases between the two ends.

J is TRBJ2-3 and V is TRBV19, with 9 bases lining up with TRBD1. This CDR3 contains 14 residues. Germline V gives CDR1 LNHDA, CDR2 SQIVND (reference sequence). The CDR3 is CASSLGTGHHTQYF. Here the CDR3 DNA reads TGTGCATCCTCCCTGGGGACAGGGCATCATACGCAGTATTTT.

This chain links TRBV3-1 (or the pseudogene TRBV3-2) with TRBJ2-1; D unclear. Germline values: CDR1 LGHDT, CDR2 YNNKEL (reference sequence). V was shortened by 0 bases and J by 10 bases, with 7 bases between the two germline ends. The CDR3 is 12 residues long. CDR3 protein: CASSQDVGEQFF. The CDR3 nucleotides read TGTGCCAGCAGCCAAGATGTGGGCGAGCAGTTCTTC.

The chain recombines TRBV7-3 with TRBJ2-5; the D gene is possibly TRBD2 (6 bases). With 1 base removed from V and 5 bases from J, the gap between germline ends came to 11 bases. Germline-derived CDR1 and CDR2 are SGHTA and FQGTGA. This CDR3 has 14 amino acids. In DNA form, the CDR3 reads TGTGCCAGCAGCTTAAGCGGGATTGGCGAGACCCAGTACTTC. Translation gives CASSLSGIGETQYF.

This chain connects TRBV24-1 to TRBJ1-2, with 7 bases lining up with TRBD1. The CDR3 sequence is 15 residues long. Germline assignment: CDR1 KGHDR and CDR2 SFDVKD. V dropped 4 bases and J dropped 5; count of bases not matched to a gene: 9. The CDR3 spells CATSDPDRVEYGYTF. The CDR3 DNA reads TGTGCCACCAGTGACCCAGACAGGGTGGAATATGGCTACACCTTC.